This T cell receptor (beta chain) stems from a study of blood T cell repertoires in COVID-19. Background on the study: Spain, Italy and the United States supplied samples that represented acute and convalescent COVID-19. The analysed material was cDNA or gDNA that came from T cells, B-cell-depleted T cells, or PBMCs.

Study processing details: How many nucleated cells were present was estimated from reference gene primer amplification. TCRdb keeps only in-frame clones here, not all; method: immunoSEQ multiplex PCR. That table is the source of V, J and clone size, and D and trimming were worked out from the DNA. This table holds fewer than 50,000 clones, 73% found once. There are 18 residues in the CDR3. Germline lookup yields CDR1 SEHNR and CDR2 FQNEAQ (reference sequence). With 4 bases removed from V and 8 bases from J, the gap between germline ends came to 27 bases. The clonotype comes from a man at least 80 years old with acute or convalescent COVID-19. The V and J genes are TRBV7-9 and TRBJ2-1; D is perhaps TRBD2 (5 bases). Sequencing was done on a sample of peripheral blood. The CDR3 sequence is CASSSRRVLGASGDEQFF. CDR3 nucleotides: TGTGCCAGCAGCTCACGCCGGGTACTAGGCGCCTCGGGCGATGAGCAGTTCTTC. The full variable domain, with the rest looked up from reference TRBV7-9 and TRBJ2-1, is DTGVSQNPRHKITKRGQNVTFRCDPISEHNRLYWYRQTLGQGPEFLTYFQNEAQLEKSRLLSDRFSAERPKGSFSTLEIQRTEQGDSAMYLCASSSRRVLGASGDEQFFGPGTRLTVL.